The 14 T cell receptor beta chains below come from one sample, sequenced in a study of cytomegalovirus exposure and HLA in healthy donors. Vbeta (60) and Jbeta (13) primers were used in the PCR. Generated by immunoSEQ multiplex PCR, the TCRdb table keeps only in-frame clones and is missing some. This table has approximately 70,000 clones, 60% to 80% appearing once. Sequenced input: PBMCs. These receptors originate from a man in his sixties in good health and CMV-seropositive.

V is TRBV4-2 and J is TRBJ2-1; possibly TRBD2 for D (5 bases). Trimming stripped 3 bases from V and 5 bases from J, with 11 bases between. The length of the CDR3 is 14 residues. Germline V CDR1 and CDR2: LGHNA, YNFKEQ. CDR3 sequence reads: CASSHRTDNNEQFF. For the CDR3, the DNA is TGTGCCAGCAGCCATAGGACTGATAACAATGAGCAGTTCTTC.

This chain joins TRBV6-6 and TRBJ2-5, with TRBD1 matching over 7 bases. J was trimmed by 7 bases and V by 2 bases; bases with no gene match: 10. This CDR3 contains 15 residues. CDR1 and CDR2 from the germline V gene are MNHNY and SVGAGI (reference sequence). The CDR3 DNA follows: TGTGCCAGCAGTTACAAGGGGGCGAACGGTGGGACCCAGTACTTC. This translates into CASSYKGANGGTQYF.

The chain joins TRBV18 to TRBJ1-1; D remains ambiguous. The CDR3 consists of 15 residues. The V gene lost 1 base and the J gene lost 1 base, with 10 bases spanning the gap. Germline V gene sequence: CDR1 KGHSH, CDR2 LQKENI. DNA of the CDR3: TGTGCCAGCTCACCACTGGCCCCGTCGAACACTGAAGCTTTCTTT. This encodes CASSPLAPSNTEAFF.

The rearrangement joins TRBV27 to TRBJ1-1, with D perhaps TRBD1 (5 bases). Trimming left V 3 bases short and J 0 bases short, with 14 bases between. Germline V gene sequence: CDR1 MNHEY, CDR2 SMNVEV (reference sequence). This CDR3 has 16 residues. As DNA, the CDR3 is TGTGCCAGCAGTTTCGGTCAGGGCCAATTGAACACTGAAGCTTTCTTT. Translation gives CASSFGQGQLNTEAFF.

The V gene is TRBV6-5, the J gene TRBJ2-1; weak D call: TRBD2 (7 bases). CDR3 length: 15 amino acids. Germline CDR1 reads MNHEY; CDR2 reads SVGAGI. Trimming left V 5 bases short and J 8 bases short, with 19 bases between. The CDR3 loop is CASSPSRGGLYEQFF. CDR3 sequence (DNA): TGTGCCAGCAGTCCCTCGAGGGGGGGGCTGTATGAGCAGTTCTTC.

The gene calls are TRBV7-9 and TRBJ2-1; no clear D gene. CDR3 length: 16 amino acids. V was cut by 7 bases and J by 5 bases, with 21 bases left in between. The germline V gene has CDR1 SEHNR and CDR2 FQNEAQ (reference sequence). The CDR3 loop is CASTPPSGSLDNEQFF. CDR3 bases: TGTGCCAGCACTCCCCCCTCGGGTAGCCTTGACAATGAGCAGTTCTTC.

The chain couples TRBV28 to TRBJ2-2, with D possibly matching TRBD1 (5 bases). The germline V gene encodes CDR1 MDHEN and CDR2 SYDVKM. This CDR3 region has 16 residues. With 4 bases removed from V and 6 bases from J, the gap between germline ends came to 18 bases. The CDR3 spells CASSSPTVGYSGELFF. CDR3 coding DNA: TGTGCCAGCAGTTCCCCGACAGTCGGCTATTCCGGGGAGCTGTTTTTT.

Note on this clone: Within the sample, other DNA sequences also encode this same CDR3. Here the CDR3 reads CASSLGAGGEKLFF. The CDR3 DNA is TGCGCCAGCAGCTTGGGAGCGGGCGGGGAAAAACTGTTTTTT. This chain uses TRBV5-1 with TRBJ1-4, with no clear D. The V gene's germline CDR1 is SGHRS and CDR2 YFSETQ. This CDR3 comprises 14 residues. Trimming stripped 0 bases from V and 8 bases from J, with 11 bases between.

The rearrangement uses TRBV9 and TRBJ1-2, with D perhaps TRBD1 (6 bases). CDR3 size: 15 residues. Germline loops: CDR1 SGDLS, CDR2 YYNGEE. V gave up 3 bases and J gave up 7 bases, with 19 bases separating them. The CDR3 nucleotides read TGTGCCAGCAGCGCTTCAGGGACAACCGTGGGTGGCTACACCTTC. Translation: CASSASGTTVGGYTF.

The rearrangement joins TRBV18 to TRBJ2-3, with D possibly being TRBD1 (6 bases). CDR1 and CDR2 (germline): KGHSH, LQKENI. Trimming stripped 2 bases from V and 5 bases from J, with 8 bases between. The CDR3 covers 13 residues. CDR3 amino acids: CASSPIGGDTQYF. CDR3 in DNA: TGTGCCAGCTCACCAATAGGGGGAGATACGCAGTATTTT.

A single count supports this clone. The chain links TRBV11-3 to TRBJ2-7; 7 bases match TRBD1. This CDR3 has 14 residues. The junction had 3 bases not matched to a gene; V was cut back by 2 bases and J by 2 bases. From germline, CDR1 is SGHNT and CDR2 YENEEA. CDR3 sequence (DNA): TGTGCCAGCAGCTTATTCACAGGGGCCTACGAGCAGTACTTC. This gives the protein CASSLFTGAYEQYF.

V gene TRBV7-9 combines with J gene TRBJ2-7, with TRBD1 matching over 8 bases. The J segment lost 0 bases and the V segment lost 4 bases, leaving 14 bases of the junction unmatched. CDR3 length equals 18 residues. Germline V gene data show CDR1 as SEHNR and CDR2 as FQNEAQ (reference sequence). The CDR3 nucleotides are TGTGCCAGCAGCTCGGTAGGACAGGGCGCCTTTAGCTCCTACGAGCAGTACTTC. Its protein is CASSSVGQGAFSSYEQYF.

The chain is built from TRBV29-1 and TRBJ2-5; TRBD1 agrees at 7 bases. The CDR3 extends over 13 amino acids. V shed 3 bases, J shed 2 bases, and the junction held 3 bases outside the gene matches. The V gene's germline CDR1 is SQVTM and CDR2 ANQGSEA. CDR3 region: CSVDRGNQETQYF. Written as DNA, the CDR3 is TGCAGCGTTGACAGGGGGAATCAAGAGACCCAGTACTTC.

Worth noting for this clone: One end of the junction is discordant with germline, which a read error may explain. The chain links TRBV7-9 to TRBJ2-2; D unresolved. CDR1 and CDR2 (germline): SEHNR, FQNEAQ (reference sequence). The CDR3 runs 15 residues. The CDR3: CSSSLVSLPDGELFF. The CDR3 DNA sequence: TGTTCCAGCAGCTTAGTGTCACTACCGGACGGGGAGCTGTTTTTT.